This TCR beta chain stems from a study of B cell selection in AIRE deficiency. Sorted regulatory T cells were CD4-positive, CD25-high and CD127-low or negative. This clone was recorded once. As yet, its antigen is unknown. V lost 6 bases and J lost 7; bases outside the gene matches: 9. Germline CDR1 is MNHNS and CDR2 is SASEGT. The CDR3 runs 15 residues. Here immunoSEQ multiplex PCR was the method, and the copy in TCRdb shows in-frame clones only, minus some. In the table there are roughly 22,000 clones, less than 95% of which are singletons. Notes on the study in general: Tconv and Treg cells from AIRE-deficient patients resembled healthy donors in TCRBV usage, CDR3 length and diversity. Only TCRbeta was sequenced; roughly two fifths of shared healthy Treg sequences appeared in Tconv.

The chain is built from TRBV6-1 and TRBJ2-1; TRBD1 matches 10 bases. The sample taken for sequencing was Tregs sorted from PBMCs. This sequence originates from a human donor with AIRE deficiency. CDR3 region: CASRAGTGDLNEQFF. The CDR3 DNA reads as TGTGCCAGCAGGGCAGGGACAGGGGATCTAAATGAGCAGTTCTTC.